Presented here are 8 T cell receptor beta chains from one specimen sequenced in a study of cytomegalovirus exposure and HLA in healthy donors. The PCR used 60 Vbeta and 13 Jbeta primers. Method: immunoSEQ multiplex PCR; TCRdb's copy keeps in-frame clones and lacks some. The data show 140,000 or so clones, 80% to 85% seen once. The specimen sequenced was PBMCs. The receptors derive from a boy aged 2 to 10 in good health and CMV-seronegative.

The chain combines TRBV11-2 with TRBJ1-5; D gene uncertain. CDR1 SGHAT and CDR2 FQNNGV come from the germline V gene. This CDR3 contains 13 residues. Trimming removed 2 bases at V and 4 bases at J, with 6 bases between. The DNA of the CDR3 is TGTGCCAGCAGCTTAATGAGTAATCAGCCCCAGCATTTT. It codes for CASSLMSNQPQHF.

In this sample, this clone turned up a few times. This chain links TRBV27 with TRBJ2-3; D is unclear. This CDR3 contains 13 residues. Germline values: CDR1 MNHEY, CDR2 SMNVEV (reference sequence). Trimming shortened V by 5 bases and J by 1 base, and 7 bases separated the two germline ends. The CDR3 loop reads CASSPYGTDTQYF. CDR3 bases: TGTGCCAGCAGTCCCTATGGCACAGATACGCAGTATTTT.

The rearrangement uses TRBV6-6 and TRBJ1-1; D is uncertain. Deletions cut 0 bases from V and 0 bases from J, with 8 bases between. CDR3 length: 15 amino acids. Germline values: CDR1 MNHNY, CDR2 SVGAGI (reference sequence). In DNA, the CDR3 is TGTGCCAGCAGTTACTCGACAAGAATGAACACTGAAGCTTTCTTT. This translates into CASSYSTRMNTEAFF.

CDR3 protein: CASSVGRASYEQYF. CDR3 bases: TGTGCCAGCAGCGTAGGGCGGGCCTCCTACGAGCAGTACTTC. This sequence joins TRBV9 and TRBJ2-7, with D tentatively TRBD2 (5 bases). The ends were cut back, 0 bases at V and 0 bases at J, with 7 bases in the middle. Germline lookup yields CDR1 SGDLS and CDR2 YYNGEE. This CDR3 is 14 amino acids long.

The chain combines TRBV11-3 with TRBJ2-4; D is undetermined. Germline CDR1 reads SGHNT; CDR2 reads YENEEA. There are 15 residues in the CDR3. Trimming shortened V by 1 base and J by 0 bases, and 7 bases separated the two germline ends. CDR3 DNA sequence: TGTGCCAGCAGCTTAGGAGGTGCAGCCAAAAACATTCAGTACTTC. This encodes CASSLGGAAKNIQYF.

The chain links TRBV19 to TRBJ2-5; maybe TRBD1 (5 bases). The CDR3 has 14 amino acids. CDR1 is LNHDA and CDR2 is SQIVND in the germline V gene (reference sequence). The V gene lost 5 bases and the J gene lost 5 bases, with 15 bases spanning the gap. DNA for the CDR3: TGTGCCAGTAGTCTAGTAGGGGTCAGGGAGACCCAGTACTTC. It specifies CASSLVGVRETQYF.

This clone has only a few counts. The J gene is TRBJ2-5, the V gene TRBV11-3; possibly TRBD2 for D (5 bases). V was pared by 1 base and J by 4 bases, with 10 bases between. Germline CDR1 and CDR2: SGHNT and YENEEA. The CDR3 has 14 residues. In DNA form, the CDR3 reads TGTGCCAGCAGCTTAGCTCAGGCGGGAGAGACCCAGTACTTC. Translated, it gives CASSLAQAGETQYF.

This chain links TRBV9 with TRBJ2-7, with D tentatively TRBD1 (5 bases). Germline V gene lookup returns CDR1 SGDLS and CDR2 YYNGEE. Trimming removed 0 bases from V and 11 bases from J, with 15 bases in between. This CDR3 region has 13 residues. CDR3 region: CASSVAGQGWEYF. CDR3 coding DNA: TGTGCCAGCAGCGTAGCTGGTCAGGGATGGGAGTACTTC.